Detailed here is one T cell receptor beta chain. Its antigen is unidentified. This sample stems from a study of blood T cells in healthy people across ages. V was cut by 1 base and J by 5 bases, with 7 bases left in between. Germline CDR1 and CDR2: SGHTA and FQGNSA. The CDR3 spans 13 residues. A second roughly 7 to 11 cycle PCR used barcoded and J-beta primers. One entry per CDR3 protein, called by TCRdb with MiXCR from the 5' RACE reads. The sample consists of hundreds of thousands of distinct CDR3 sequences, roughly 41% of them appearing once. Isolated per sample were at least 7 million PBMCs. Regarding the study as a whole: The unknown donor CMV status may have confounded expanded clonotype changes.

The sequenced material came from blood. The TCR sequence derives from an elderly man in good health. The chain recombines TRBV7-2 with TRBJ2-3, with D possibly matching TRBD2 (6 bases). DNA for the CDR3: TGTGCCAGCAGCTTAGTGGGGGGAGATACGCAGTATTTT. It translates to CASSLVGGDTQYF. Full variable domain (rest looked up from reference TRBV7-2 and TRBJ2-3): GAGVSQSPSNKVTEKGKDVELRCDPISGHTALYWYRQSLGQGLEFLIYFQGNSAPDKSGLPSDRFSAERTGGSVSTLTIQRTQQEDSAVYLCASSLVGGDTQYFGPGTRLTVL.